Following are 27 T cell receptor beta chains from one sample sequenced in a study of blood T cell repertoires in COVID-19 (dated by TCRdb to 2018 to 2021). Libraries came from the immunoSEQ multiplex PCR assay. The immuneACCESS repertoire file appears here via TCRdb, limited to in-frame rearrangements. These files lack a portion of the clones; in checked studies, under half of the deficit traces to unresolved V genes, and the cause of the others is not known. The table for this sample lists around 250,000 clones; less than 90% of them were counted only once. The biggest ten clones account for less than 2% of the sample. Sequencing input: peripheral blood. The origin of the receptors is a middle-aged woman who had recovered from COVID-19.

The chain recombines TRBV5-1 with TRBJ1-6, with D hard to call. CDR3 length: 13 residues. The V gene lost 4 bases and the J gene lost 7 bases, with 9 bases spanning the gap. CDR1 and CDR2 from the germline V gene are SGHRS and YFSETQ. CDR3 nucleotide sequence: TGCGCCAGCAGCCCGATAGAGAATTCACCCCTCCACTTT. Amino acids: CASSPIENSPLHF.

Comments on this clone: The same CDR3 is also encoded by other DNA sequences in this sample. CDR3 DNA sequence: TGTGCCAGCAGTTCCGGACAGGGAACCTACGAGCAGTACTTC. Translated: CASSSGQGTYEQYF. The J gene is TRBJ2-7, the V gene TRBV28, with 8 positions matching TRBD1. The germline gives CDR1 MDHEN, CDR2 SYDVKM. The CDR3 has 14 residues. V lost 4 bases to trimming and J lost 2 bases; unmatched junction nucleotides: 4.

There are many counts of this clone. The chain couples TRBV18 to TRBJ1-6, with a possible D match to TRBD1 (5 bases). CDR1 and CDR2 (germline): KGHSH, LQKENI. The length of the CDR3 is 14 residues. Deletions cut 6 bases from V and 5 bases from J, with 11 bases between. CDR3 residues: CASSPGGNNSPLHF. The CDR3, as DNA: TGTGCCAGCTCCCCCGGGGGGAATAATTCACCCCTCCACTTT.

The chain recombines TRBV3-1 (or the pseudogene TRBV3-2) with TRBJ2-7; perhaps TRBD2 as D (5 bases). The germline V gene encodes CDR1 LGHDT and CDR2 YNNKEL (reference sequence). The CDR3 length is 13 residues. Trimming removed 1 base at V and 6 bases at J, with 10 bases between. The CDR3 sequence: CASSQVRESEQYF. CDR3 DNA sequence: TGTGCCAGCAGCCAAGTCCGGGAAAGCGAGCAGTACTTC.

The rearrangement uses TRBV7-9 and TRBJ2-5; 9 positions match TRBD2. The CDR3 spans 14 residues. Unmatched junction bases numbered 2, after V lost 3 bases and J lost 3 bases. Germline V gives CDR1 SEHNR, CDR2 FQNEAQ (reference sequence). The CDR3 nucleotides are TGTGCCAGCAGCTTCCCTAGCGGGGAAGAGACCCAGTACTTC. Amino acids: CASSFPSGEETQYF.

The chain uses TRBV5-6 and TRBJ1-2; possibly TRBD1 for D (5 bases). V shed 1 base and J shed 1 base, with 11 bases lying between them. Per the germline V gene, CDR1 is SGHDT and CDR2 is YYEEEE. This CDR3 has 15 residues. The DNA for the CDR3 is TGTGCCAGCAGCTTGAGTCCAGGGATTAACTATGGCTACACCTTC. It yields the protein CASSLSPGINYGYTF.

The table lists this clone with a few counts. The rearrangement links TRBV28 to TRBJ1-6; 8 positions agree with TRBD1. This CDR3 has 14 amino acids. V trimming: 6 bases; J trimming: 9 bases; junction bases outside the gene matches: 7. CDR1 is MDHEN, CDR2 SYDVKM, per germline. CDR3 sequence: CASRRTGLGSPLHF. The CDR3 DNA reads TGTGCCAGCAGGAGGACAGGGCTGGGTTCACCCCTCCACTTT.

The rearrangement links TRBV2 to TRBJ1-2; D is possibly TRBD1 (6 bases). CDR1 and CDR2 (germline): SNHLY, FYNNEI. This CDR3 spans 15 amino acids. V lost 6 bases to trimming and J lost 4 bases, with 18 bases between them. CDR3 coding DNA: TGTGCCAGCAGGGGAGTACAGGGAAGAGGCTATGGCTACACCTTC. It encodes CASRGVQGRGYGYTF.

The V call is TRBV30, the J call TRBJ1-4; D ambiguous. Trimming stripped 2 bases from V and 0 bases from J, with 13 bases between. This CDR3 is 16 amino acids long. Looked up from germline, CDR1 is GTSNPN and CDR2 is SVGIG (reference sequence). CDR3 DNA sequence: TGTGCCTGGAGTCCGAATATAAGCCCAACTAATGAAAAACTGTTTTTT. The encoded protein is CAWSPNISPTNEKLFF.

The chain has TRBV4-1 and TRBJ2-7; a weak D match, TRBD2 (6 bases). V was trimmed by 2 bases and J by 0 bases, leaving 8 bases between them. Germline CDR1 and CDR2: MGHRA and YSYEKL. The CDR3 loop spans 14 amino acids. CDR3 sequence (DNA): TGCGCCAGCAGCCAAACGCGGGGCTCCTACGAGCAGTACTTC. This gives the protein CASSQTRGSYEQYF.

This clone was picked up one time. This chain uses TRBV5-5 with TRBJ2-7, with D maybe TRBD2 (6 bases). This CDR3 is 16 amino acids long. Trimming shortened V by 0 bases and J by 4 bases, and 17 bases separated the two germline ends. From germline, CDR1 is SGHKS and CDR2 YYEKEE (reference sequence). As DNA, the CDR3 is TGTGCCAGCAGCTTGGCCGGAGGGACGCCTCTTTACGAGCAGTACTTC. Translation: CASSLAGGTPLYEQYF.

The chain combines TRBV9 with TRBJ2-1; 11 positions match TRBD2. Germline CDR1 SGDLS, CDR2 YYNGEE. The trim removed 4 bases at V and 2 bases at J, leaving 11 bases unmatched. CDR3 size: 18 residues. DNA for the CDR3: TGTGCCAGCAGCCCGAAGGACCCTAGCGGGGGGCCCTACAATGAGCAGTTCTTC. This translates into CASSPKDPSGGPYNEQFF.

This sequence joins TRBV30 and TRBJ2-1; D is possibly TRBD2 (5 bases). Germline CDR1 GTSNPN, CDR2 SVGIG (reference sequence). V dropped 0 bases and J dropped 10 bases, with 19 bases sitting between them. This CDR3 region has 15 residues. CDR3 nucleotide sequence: TGTGCCTGGAGTGTAGGCTTGGCGGGTTACGGGGAGCAGTTCTTC. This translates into CAWSVGLAGYGEQFF.

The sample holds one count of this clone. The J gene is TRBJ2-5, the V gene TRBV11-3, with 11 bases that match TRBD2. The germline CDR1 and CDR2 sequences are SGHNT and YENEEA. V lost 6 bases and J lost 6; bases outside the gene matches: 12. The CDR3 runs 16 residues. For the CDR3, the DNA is TGTGCCAGCAGTCAAGGCGGCCTAGCGGGGGGACAGACCCAGTACTTC. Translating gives CASSQGGLAGGQTQYF.

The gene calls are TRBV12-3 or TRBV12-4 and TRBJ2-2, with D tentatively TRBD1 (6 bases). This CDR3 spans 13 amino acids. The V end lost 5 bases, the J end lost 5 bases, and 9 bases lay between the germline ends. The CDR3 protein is CASSGQQTGELFF. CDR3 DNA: TGTGCCAGCAGTGGACAGCAGACCGGGGAGCTGTTTTTT.

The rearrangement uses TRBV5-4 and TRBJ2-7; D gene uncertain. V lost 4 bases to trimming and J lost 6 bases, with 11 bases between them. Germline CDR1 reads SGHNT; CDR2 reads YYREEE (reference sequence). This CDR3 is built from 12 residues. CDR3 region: CASSGPSREQYF. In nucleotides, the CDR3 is TGTGCCAGCAGCGGGCCCAGTCGCGAGCAGTACTTC.

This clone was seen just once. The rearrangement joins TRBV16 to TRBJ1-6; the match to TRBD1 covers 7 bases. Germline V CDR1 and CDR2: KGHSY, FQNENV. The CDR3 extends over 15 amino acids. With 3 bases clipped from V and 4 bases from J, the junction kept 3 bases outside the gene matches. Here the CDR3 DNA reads TGTGCCAGCAGCCAGGGACAGTCTTATAATTCACCCCTCCACTTT. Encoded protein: CASSQGQSYNSPLHF. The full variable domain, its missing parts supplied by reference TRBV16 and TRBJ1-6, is GEEVAQTPKHLVRGEGQKAKLYCAPIKGHSYVFWYQQVLKNEFKFLISFQNENVFDETGMPKERFSAKCLPNSPCSLEIQATKLEDSAVYFCASSQGQSYNSPLHFGNGTRLTVT.

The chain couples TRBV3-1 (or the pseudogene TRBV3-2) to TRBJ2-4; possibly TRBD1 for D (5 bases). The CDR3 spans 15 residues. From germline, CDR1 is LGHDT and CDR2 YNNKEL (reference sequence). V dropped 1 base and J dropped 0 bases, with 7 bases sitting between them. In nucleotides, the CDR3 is TGTGCCAGCAGCCAAGGACAGCTAGCCAAAAACATTCAGTACTTC. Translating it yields CASSQGQLAKNIQYF.

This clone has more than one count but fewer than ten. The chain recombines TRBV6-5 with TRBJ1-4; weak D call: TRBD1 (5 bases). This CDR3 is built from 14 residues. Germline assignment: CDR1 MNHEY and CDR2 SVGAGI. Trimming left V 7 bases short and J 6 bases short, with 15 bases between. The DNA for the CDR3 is TGTGCCAGCAACCCTAAAGGGGCGGATGAAAAACTGTTTTTT. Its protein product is CASNPKGADEKLFF.

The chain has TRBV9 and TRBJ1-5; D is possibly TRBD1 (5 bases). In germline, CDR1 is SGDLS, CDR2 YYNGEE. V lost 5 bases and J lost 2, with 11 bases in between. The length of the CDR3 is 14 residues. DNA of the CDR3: TGTGCCAGCAGTCAGGGACTGGGCAATCAGCCCCAGCATTTT. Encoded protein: CASSQGLGNQPQHF.

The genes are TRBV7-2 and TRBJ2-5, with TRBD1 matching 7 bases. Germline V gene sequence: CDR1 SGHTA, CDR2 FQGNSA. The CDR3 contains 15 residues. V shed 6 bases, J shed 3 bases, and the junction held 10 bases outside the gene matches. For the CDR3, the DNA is TGTGCCAGCAGTTTTTCGGACAGGCGGAAAGAGACCCAGTACTTC. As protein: CASSFSDRRKETQYF.

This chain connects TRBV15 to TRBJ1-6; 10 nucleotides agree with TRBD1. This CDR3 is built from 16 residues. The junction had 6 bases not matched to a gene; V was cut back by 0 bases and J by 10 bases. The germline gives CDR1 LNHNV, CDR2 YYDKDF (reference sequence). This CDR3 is CATSRDQGQGRSPLHF. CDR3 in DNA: TGTGCCACCAGCAGAGATCAGGGACAGGGGCGGTCACCCCTCCACTTT.

CDR3 DNA sequence: TGTGCCAGCAGCGTAGGGGGTAAGGACACGGTTAACTATGGCTACACCTTC. It translates to CASSVGGKDTVNYGYTF. V and J are TRBV9 and TRBJ1-2; D is perhaps TRBD1 (5 bases). Trimming removed 0 bases at V and 1 base at J, with 16 bases between. CDR1 is SGDLS and CDR2 is YYNGEE in the germline V gene. CDR3 length equals 17 residues.

CDR3 in amino acids: CASSLPGQGYINEQFF. DNA for the CDR3: TGCGCCAGCAGCTTGCCGGGACAGGGATATATCAATGAGCAGTTCTTC. The chain carries TRBV5-1 and TRBJ2-1; 9 bases line up with TRBD1. Per the germline V gene, CDR1 is SGHRS and CDR2 is YFSETQ. V trimming: 1 base; J trimming: 6 bases; junction bases outside the gene matches: 8. The CDR3 is made up of 16 amino acids. Supplemented by reference TRBV5-1 and TRBJ2-1, the full variable domain reads KAGVTQTPRYLIKTRGQQVTLSCSPISGHRSVSWYQQTPGQGLQFLFEYFSETQRNKGNFPGRFSGRQFSNSRSEMNVSTLELGDSALYLCASSLPGQGYINEQFFGPGTRLTVL.

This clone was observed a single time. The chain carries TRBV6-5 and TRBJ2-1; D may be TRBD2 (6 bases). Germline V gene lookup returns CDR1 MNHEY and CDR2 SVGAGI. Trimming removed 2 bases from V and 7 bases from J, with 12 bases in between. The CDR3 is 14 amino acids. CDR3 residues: CASSYKRANNEQFF. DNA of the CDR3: TGTGCCAGCAGTTACAAGCGGGCGAATAATGAGCAGTTCTTC.

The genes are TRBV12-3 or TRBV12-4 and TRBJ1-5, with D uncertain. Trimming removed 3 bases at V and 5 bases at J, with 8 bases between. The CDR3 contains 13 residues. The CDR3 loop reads CASSFGIDQPQHF. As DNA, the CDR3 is TGTGCCAGCAGTTTCGGGATCGATCAGCCCCAGCATTTT.

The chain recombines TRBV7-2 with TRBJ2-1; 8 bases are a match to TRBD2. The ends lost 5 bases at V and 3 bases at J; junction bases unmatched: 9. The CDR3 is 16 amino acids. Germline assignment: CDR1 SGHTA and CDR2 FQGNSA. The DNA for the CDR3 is TGTGCCAGCAGCCCGTTCGGGGGGGGACTCTACAATGAGCAGTTCTTC. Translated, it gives CASSPFGGGLYNEQFF.